Below are 12 T cell receptor beta chains sequenced from a single sample in a study of Graves' ophthalmopathy and Graves' hyperthyroidism. The authors amplified TCR beta CDR3 regions, and they did so from RNA transcripts for repertoire sequencing. First-round RT-PCR used HTBI primers; second-round multiplex PCR followed. TCRdb re-derived calls from the multiplex PCR reads in MiXCR, one entry per CDR3 protein. The sample records just over 600,000 distinct CDR3 sequences, roughly 20% being singletons. The source material was peripheral blood. All receptors derive from a woman between 18 and 30 years old with stable Graves' hyperthyroidism. Some clones in this sample may be carry-over from other donors' samples.

This clonotype was observed at least ten times. The genes are TRBV6-5 and TRBJ1-6; 12 bases are a match to TRBD1. Trimming cost V 0 bases and J 6 bases; bases outside gene matches: 3. Germline V gives CDR1 MNHEY, CDR2 SVGAGI. The CDR3 has 17 amino acids. The CDR3: CASSYSGDRGLNSPLHF. As DNA, the CDR3 is TGTGCCAGCAGTTACTCTGGGGACAGGGGGCTTAATTCACCCCTCCACTTT.

Regarding this clonotype: At one end, the junction sequence differs from germline, possibly due to a read error. This rearrangement joins TRBV25-1 to TRBJ2-7; the D gene is possibly TRBD1 (5 bases). Germline assignment: CDR1 MGHDK and CDR2 SYGVNS. The CDR3 extends over 15 amino acids. CDR3 nucleotides: TGTGCCAGCAGTTACGAACAGGCGAGCTCCTACGATCAGTACTTC. Residues: CASSYEQASSYDQYF.

This clonotype was detected only a few times. The chain has TRBV6-1 and TRBJ1-1; D uncertain. The ends were cut back, 10 bases at V and 4 bases at J, with 19 bases in the middle. The germline V gene has CDR1 MNHNS and CDR2 SASEGT. This CDR3 contains 14 residues. The CDR3 sequence is CATNTQLWITEAFF. In DNA, the CDR3 is TGTGCCACTAATACCCAGCTTTGGATCACTGAAGCTTTCTTT.

This clonotype was recorded many times. The V and J genes are TRBV19 and TRBJ1-5; tentative D call: TRBD1 (6 bases). The CDR3 sequence is 14 residues long. Trimming took 6 bases from V and 5 from J, leaving 14 bases between them. Looked up from germline, CDR1 is LNHDA and CDR2 is SQIVND (reference sequence). The CDR3 DNA sequence: TGTGCCAGTAGCCCCGAGGGGGGGTATCAGCCCCAGCATTTT. Translation: CASSPEGGYQPQHF.

This clonotype was detected many times. This sequence joins TRBV6-5 and TRBJ1-2; TRBD1 agrees at 8 bases. CDR3 length: 15 amino acids. Unmatched junction bases numbered 6, after V lost 2 bases and J lost 4 bases. Germline V CDR1 and CDR2: MNHEY, SVGAGI. The CDR3 protein is CASSYGTGLSYGYTF. In DNA form, the CDR3 reads TGTGCCAGCAGTTACGGGACAGGCCTTAGCTATGGCTACACCTTC.

This chain joins TRBV12-3 or TRBV12-4 and TRBJ2-7; D is uncertain. This CDR3 has 12 residues. Trimming stripped 8 bases from V and 7 bases from J, with 15 bases between. CDR3 sequence (DNA): TGTGCCAGCGGCCCATCCGCGGTGGAGCAGTACTTC. Amino acids: CASGPSAVEQYF.

The chain links TRBV3-1 to TRBJ2-7; possible D gene TRBD1, 5 bases. This CDR3 has 15 amino acids. The V end was cut by 4 bases, the J end by 3 bases, with 16 bases between. Germline CDR1 reads LGHDT; CDR2 reads YNNKEL (reference sequence). CDR3 region: CASSLDRGWYYEQYF. For the CDR3, the DNA is TGTGCCAGCAGCCTAGATAGGGGTTGGTACTACGAGCAGTACTTC.

As regards this clonotype: A much larger clone sits a single nucleotide away, making a read error possible. The chain has TRBV20-1 and TRBJ1-5, with 7 bases aligning to TRBD1. This CDR3 is built from 16 residues. Germline V gene sequence: CDR1 DFQATT, CDR2 SNEGSKA (reference sequence). J was trimmed by 5 bases and V by 2 bases; bases with no gene match: 12. CDR3 in amino acids: CSARHNYGTDYQPQHF. DNA for the CDR3: TGCAGTGCTAGACATAACTACGGGACAGATTATCAGCCCCAGCATTTT.

This clonotype was picked up many times. CDR3 sequence: CASPKAGQSREQYF. The CDR3 DNA follows: TGCGCCAGCCCTAAAGCGGGACAATCACGCGAGCAGTACTTC. This chain uses TRBV5-1 with TRBJ2-7, with D possibly TRBD2 on 7 matching bases. Per germline, CDR1 SGHRS and CDR2 YFSETQ. V was cut by 7 bases and J by 6 bases, with 20 bases left in between. The CDR3 is 14 residues long.

This chain connects TRBV7-2 to TRBJ2-5, with 7 bases aligning to TRBD1. Per the germline V gene, CDR1 is SGHTA and CDR2 is FQGNSA. The trim removed 6 bases at V and 9 bases at J, leaving 13 bases unmatched. The CDR3 has 14 residues. In DNA, the CDR3 is TGTGCCAGCAGTTTGGGACAGTCAGAGAGGGCCCAGTACTTC. Residues: CASSLGQSERAQYF.

This clonotype has ten or more counts. CDR3 sequence (DNA): TGTGCCACCCCCCCATACGGGGCTGGAAACACCATATATTTT. It encodes CATPPYGAGNTIYF. The chain combines TRBV7-8 with TRBJ1-3, with D unclear. The germline gives CDR1 SGHVS, CDR2 FQNEAQ. The CDR3 runs to 14 residues. The ends were cut back, 10 bases at V and 2 bases at J, with 15 bases in the middle.

This clonotype was counted many times. The chain couples TRBV10-3 to TRBJ2-3; D possibly corresponds to TRBD2 (6 bases). Germline CDR1 is ENHRY and CDR2 is SYGVKD. V lost 0 bases, J lost 1 base, and 8 bases lay in between. This CDR3 comprises 15 residues. The CDR3 coding sequence is TGTGCCATCAGTGAGTCGTCGGGGGGCACAGATACGCAGTATTTT. Its protein is CAISESSGGTDTQYF.